This T cell receptor (beta chain) was recorded in a study of cytomegalovirus exposure and HLA in healthy donors. Comment on this clone: Its antigen remains unknown.

The data were produced by immunoSEQ multiplex PCR, yet TCRdb's version contains in-frame clones alone and is incomplete. The table includes a few hundred thousand clones, 86% detected once. Findings and limits, study-wide: Testing in vitro showed a few CMV-associated chains specific for CMV antigens. Among TCR sequences, most were rare, though some public TCRs appeared in many donors.

The receptor's source is a young woman in good health and CMV-seronegative. Material: PBMCs.

The CDR3 region is CAWSGDSLNTGELFF. For the CDR3, the DNA is TGTGCCTGGAGTGGTGACAGCCTGAACACCGGGGAGCTGTTTTTT. V is TRBV30 and J is TRBJ2-2; TRBD1 might be the D (5 bases). V shed 1 base and J shed 1 base, with 10 bases lying between them. Germline V gene lookup returns CDR1 GTSNPN and CDR2 SVGIG (reference sequence). The CDR3 has 15 amino acids.